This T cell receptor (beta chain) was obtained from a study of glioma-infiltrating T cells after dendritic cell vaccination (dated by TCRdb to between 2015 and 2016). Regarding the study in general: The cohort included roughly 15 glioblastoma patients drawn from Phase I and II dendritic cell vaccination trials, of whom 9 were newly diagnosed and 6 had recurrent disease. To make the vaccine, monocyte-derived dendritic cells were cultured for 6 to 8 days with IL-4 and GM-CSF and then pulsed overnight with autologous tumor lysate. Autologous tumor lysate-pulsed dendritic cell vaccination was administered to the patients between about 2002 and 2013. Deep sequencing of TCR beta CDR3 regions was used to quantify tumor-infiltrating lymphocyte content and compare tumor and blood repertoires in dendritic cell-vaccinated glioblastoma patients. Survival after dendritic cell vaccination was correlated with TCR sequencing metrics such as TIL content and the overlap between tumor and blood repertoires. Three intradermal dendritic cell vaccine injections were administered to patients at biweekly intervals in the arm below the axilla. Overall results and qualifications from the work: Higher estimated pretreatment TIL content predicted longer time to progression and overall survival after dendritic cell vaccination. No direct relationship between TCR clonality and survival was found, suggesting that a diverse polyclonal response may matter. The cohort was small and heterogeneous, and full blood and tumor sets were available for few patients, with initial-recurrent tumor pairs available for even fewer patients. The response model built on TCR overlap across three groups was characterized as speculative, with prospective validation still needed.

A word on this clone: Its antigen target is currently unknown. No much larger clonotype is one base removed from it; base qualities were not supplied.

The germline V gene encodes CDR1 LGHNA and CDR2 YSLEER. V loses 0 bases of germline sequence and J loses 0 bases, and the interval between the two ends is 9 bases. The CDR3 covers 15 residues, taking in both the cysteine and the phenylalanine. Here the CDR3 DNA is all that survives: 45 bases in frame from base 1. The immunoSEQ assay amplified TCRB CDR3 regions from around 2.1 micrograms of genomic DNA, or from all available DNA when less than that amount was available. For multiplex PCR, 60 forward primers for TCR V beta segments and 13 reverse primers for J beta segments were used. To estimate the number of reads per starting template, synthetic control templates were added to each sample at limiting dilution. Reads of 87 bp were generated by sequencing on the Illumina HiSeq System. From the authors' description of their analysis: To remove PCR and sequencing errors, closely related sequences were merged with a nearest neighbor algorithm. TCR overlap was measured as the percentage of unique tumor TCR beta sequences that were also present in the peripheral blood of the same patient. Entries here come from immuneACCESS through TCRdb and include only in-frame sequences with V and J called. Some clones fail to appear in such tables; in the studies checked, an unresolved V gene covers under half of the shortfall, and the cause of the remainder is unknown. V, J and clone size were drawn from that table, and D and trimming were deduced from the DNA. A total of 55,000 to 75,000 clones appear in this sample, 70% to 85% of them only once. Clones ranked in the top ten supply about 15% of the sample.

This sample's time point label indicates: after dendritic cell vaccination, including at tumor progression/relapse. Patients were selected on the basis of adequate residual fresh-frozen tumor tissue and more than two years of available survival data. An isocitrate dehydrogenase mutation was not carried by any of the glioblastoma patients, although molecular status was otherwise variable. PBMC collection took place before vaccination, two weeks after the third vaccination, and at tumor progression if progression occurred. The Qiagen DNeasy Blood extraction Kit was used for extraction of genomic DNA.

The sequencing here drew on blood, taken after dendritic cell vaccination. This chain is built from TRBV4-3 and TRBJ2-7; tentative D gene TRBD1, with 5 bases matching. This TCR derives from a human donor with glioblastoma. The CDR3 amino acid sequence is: CASSQEQDTSYEQYF. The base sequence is TGCGCCAGCAGCCAAGAACAGGACACCTCCTACGAGCAGTACTTC.